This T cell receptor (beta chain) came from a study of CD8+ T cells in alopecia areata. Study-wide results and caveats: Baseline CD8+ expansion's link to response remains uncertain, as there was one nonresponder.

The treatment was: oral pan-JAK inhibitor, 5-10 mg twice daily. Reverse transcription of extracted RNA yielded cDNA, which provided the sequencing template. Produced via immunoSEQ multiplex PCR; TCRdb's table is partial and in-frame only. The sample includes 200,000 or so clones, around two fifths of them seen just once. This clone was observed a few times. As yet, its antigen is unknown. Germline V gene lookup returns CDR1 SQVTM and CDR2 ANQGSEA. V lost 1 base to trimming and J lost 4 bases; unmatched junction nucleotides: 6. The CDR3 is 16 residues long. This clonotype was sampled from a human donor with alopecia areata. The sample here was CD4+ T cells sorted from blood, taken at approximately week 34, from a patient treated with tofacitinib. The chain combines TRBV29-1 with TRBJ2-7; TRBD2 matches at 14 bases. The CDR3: CSVEGGLAGALYEQYF. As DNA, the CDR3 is TGCAGCGTTGAAGGGGGACTAGCGGGAGCCCTATACGAGCAGTACTTC.